What follows are 17 T cell receptor beta chains derived from one specimen sequenced in a study of Ad26.COV2.S vaccination and SARS-CoV-2 variants. Treatment here: 15 to 20 received Ad26.COV2.S at low or high dose, single or two shots; several received placebo; per-sample allocation not given. The study sampled participants on day 63 after the first vaccine or placebo injection. The protocol was immunoSEQ multiplex PCR, while the TCRdb copy is restricted to in-frame clones and leaves out a portion. The sample records about 400,000 clones, roughly nine tenths being singletons. The material was peripheral blood, obtained in a trial of Ad26.COV2.S vaccine versus placebo. These receptors originate from a person aged 18-65 years who received the Ad26.COV2.S COVID-19 vaccine or a placebo.

This chain joins TRBV15 and TRBJ1-3; D not resolved. This CDR3 region has 16 residues. The germline V gene has CDR1 LNHNV and CDR2 YYDKDF (reference sequence). Trimming removed 0 bases from V and 0 bases from J, with 9 bases in between. The CDR3 loop reads CATSRDYTYSGNTIYF. For the CDR3, the DNA is TGTGCCACCAGCAGAGATTACACCTACTCTGGAAACACCATATATTTT.

This chain connects TRBV13 to TRBJ2-1; no clear D gene. The germline V gene has CDR1 PRHDT and CDR2 FYEKMQ (reference sequence). The CDR3 length is 14 residues. The germline V and J ends were trimmed by 1 base and 2 bases, with 6 bases remaining between them. CDR3 sequence (DNA): TGTGCCAGCAGCTTAGAGAGGACCTACAATGAGCAGTTCTTC. Its translation: CASSLERTYNEQFF.

The chain joins TRBV19 to TRBJ2-5; D perhaps matches TRBD1 (7 bases). The CDR3 is 15 amino acids. Trimming shortened V by 4 bases and J by 3 bases, and 15 bases separated the two germline ends. Germline values: CDR1 LNHDA, CDR2 SQIVND (reference sequence). CDR3 amino acids: CASSRTGRREETQYF. In DNA form, the CDR3 reads TGTGCCAGTAGTAGGACAGGCAGGAGGGAAGAGACCCAGTACTTC. The full variable domain, with the rest looked up from reference TRBV19 and TRBJ2-5, is DGGITQSPKYLFRKEGQNVTLSCEQNLNHDAMYWYRQDPGQGLRLIYYSQIVNDFQKGDIAEGYSVSREKKESFPLTVTSAQKNPTAFYLCASSRTGRREETQYFGPGTRLLVL.

The chain joins TRBV11-3 to TRBJ1-3, with unresolved D. The CDR3 totals 13 residues. Germline V gene sequence: CDR1 SGHNT, CDR2 YENEEA. Trimming removed 2 bases from V and 11 bases from J, with 13 bases in between. The CDR3 spells CASSLFREAAIYF. As DNA, the CDR3 is TGTGCCAGCAGCTTATTTCGGGAAGCGGCCATATATTTT.

The rearrangement uses TRBV2 and TRBJ2-3; TRBD2 aligns across 8 bases. This CDR3 is built from 13 residues. J gave up 7 bases and V 4 bases, and 4 bases lay outside the gene matches. CDR1 is SNHLY, CDR2 FYNNEI, per germline. CDR3 amino acids: CASSGGGINTQYF. Written as DNA, the CDR3 is TGTGCCAGCAGTGGCGGGGGGATCAATACGCAGTATTTT.

This clone occurred a few times. V is TRBV6-2 or TRBV6-3 and J is TRBJ1-2; the D is unclear. The germline CDR1 and CDR2 sequences are MNHEY and SVGEGT. V dropped 2 bases and J dropped 4 bases, with 8 bases sitting between them. This CDR3 has 13 amino acids. The CDR3 reads CASSYDGSYGYTF. The CDR3 region has the DNA TGTGCCAGCAGTTACGACGGATCCTATGGCTACACCTTC.

The V and J genes are TRBV6-4 and TRBJ1-1; D gene ambiguous. Looked up from germline, CDR1 is MRHNA and CDR2 is SNTAGT. The CDR3 has 10 amino acids. V was cut by 10 bases and J by 4 bases, with 7 bases left in between. The chain's CDR3 is CAIPVTEAFF. The DNA for the CDR3 is TGTGCCATCCCGGTCACTGAAGCTTTCTTT.

A word on this clone: At one of its ends the junction is not consistent with the germline gene, which may arise from a read error. This chain connects TRBV2 to TRBJ2-1, with D uncertain. This CDR3 has 12 residues. The germline V gene encodes CDR1 SNHLY and CDR2 FYNNEI. CDR3 sequence (DNA): TGTGCCAGCAGACTCATGTTGGCCTCGCCGATCTTC. Translation gives CASRLMLASPIF.

The chain joins TRBV6-6 to TRBJ2-1; D is possibly TRBD1 or TRBD2 (6 bases each). This CDR3 region has 15 residues. The germline V gene has CDR1 MNHNY and CDR2 SVGAGI (reference sequence). V gave up 4 bases and J gave up 0 bases, with 10 bases separating them. CDR3 bases: TGTGCCAGCAGTTTGGAGGGGGGCTCCTACAATGAGCAGTTCTTC. It codes for CASSLEGGSYNEQFF.

The chain joins TRBV6-2 or TRBV6-3 to TRBJ1-6, with 7 bases aligning to TRBD1. Germline V gene data show CDR1 as MNHEY and CDR2 as SVGEGT. There are 15 residues in the CDR3. V was clipped by 0 bases and J by 6 bases; unmatched bases: 2. The CDR3 nucleotides read TGTGCCAGCAGTTACTCGACAGGGACTAATTCACCCCTCCACTTT. Translated: CASSYSTGTNSPLHF.

The chain recombines TRBV27 with TRBJ1-1; D possibly corresponds to TRBD1 (6 bases). Trimming took off 4 bases at V and 5 bases at J, with 11 bases between the two ends. The V gene's germline CDR1 is MNHEY and CDR2 SMNVEV (reference sequence). The CDR3 covers 13 residues. The CDR3 region is CASSSGGLTEAFF. Here the CDR3 DNA reads TGTGCCAGCAGTTCGGGGGGCTTAACTGAAGCTTTCTTT.

This clone showed up just once. DNA for the CDR3: TGTGCCAGCAGCTTGAAGTGGGGTGTTGAGCAGTTCTTC. It yields the protein CASSLKWGVEQFF. J is TRBJ2-1 and V is TRBV5-6, with D unresolved. CDR3 size: 13 residues. In germline, CDR1 is SGHDT, CDR2 YYEEEE. V lost 1 base, J lost 9 bases, and 11 bases lay in between.

The chain uses TRBV10-3 and TRBJ1-1; D is unclear. The CDR3 spans 11 residues. Trimming pared 6 bases from V and 3 bases from J, leaving 5 bases between. Germline CDR1 is ENHRY and CDR2 is SYGVKD. The CDR3 nucleotides read TGTGCCATCAGACGGGACACTGAAGCTTTCTTT. Protein sequence: CAIRRDTEAFF.

V gene TRBV19 combines with J gene TRBJ1-5; D perhaps matches TRBD1 (6 bases). The CDR3 length is 16 residues. Trimming removed 3 bases from V and 4 bases from J, with 16 bases in between. The germline CDR1 and CDR2 sequences are LNHDA and SQIVND (reference sequence). The CDR3 coding sequence is TGTGCCAGTAGTATCGGGGGGGGCGGTGGAAATCAGCCCCAGCATTTT. Translation: CASSIGGGGGNQPQHF.

V gene TRBV29-1 combines with J gene TRBJ1-1, with 8 positions matching TRBD1. The CDR3 contains 14 residues. J lost 4 bases, V lost 2 bases, and 6 bases had no gene match. Germline V gene sequence: CDR1 SQVTM, CDR2 ANQGSEA. The CDR3 DNA reads as TGCAGCGTTGAATCCAGGGGGCTATCCACTGAAGCTTTCTTT. Protein product: CSVESRGLSTEAFF.

This chain links TRBV19 with TRBJ2-6; D is ambiguous. From germline, CDR1 is LNHDA and CDR2 SQIVND (reference sequence). The V gene lost 5 bases and the J gene lost 0 bases, with 8 bases spanning the gap. The CDR3 spans 15 residues. CDR3 DNA: TGTGCCAGTAGTGTGCTCAACTCTGGGGCCAACGTCCTGACTTTC. This codes for CASSVLNSGANVLTF.

This rearrangement joins TRBV19 to TRBJ2-2; D may be TRBD1 (6 bases). The CDR3 totals 16 residues. The V end was cut by 10 bases, the J end by 1 base, with 19 bases between. Germline V gene data show CDR1 as LNHDA and CDR2 as SQIVND (reference sequence). This chain's CDR3 is CATPMGAEENTGELFF. The CDR3, as DNA: TGTGCCACCCCTATGGGGGCGGAAGAGAACACCGGGGAGCTGTTTTTT.